The sequence of this TCR beta chain was determined in a study of OX40 agonist ivuxolimab in advanced cancers. General study results and limits: Averaging showed that CD8+ T cells had more expanded clones than CD4+ did.

In regard to this clone: The target antigen is unknown.

TCRdb's table, derived via immunoSEQ multiplex PCR, lists solely in-frame clones and lacks some. The sample includes some 19,000 clones, approximately 86% of them seen just once. The material was CD4+ or CD8+ T cells sorted from blood, obtained in a trial of the OX40 agonist ivuxolimab. This receptor was identified in an adult with an advanced solid tumor such as melanoma, head and neck, liver or kidney cancer.

The CDR3 nucleotides read TGTGCCAGCAGCTCGCCAGGGGAGGCCGGGGAGCTGTTTTTT. Translated: CASSSPGEAGELFF. V gene TRBV7-3 combines with J gene TRBJ2-2; D tentatively fits TRBD1 or TRBD2 (6 bases each). The CDR3 is 14 amino acids. The germline V gene encodes CDR1 SGHTA and CDR2 FQGTGA. Trimming removed 4 bases from V and 6 bases from J, with 12 bases in between. The full variable domain, its missing parts supplied by reference TRBV7-3 and TRBJ2-2, is GAGVSQTPSNKVTEKGKYVELRCDPISGHTALYWYRQSLGQGPEFLIYFQGTGAADDSGLPNDRFFAVRPEGSVSTLKIQRTERGDSAVYLCASSSPGEAGELFFGEGSRLTVL.